These T cell receptor beta chains were read from a single sample in a study of blood T cell repertoires in COVID-19. Generated by immunoSEQ multiplex PCR, the TCRdb table keeps only in-frame clones and is missing some. The sample contains 95,000 to 150,000 clones, more than 65% of which appear only once. The sequencing input was peripheral blood. All receptors derive from a woman between 65 and 79 years old with acute or convalescent COVID-19. CDR3s include the opening cysteine and the closing phenylalanine or tryptophan. D genes are given only for firm matches. A clone size is listed for some rows: how often the clone was seen (once, few, many), or a class if it is expanded.

clone_size j_call v_call d_call cdr3_aa cdr3_nt
- TRBJ1-1 TRBV11-2 TRBD1 CASSPGGETGDSEAFF TGTGCCAGCAGCCCTGGCGGGGAAACAGGGGACTCAGAAGCTTTCTTT
- TRBJ2-7 TRBV2 TRBD2 CASSGVGSGGPGEQYF TGTGCCAGCAGTGGGGTAGGGTCGGGAGGGCCCGGCGAGCAGTACTTC
once TRBJ1-2 TRBV29-1 - CSVLLNYGYTF TGCAGCGTTCTCCTTAACTATGGCTACACCTTC
- TRBJ2-3 TRBV24-1 TRBD2 CATSGGLAGGDTQYF TGTGCCACCAGTGGAGGACTAGCGGGAGGGGATACGCAGTATTTT
- TRBJ2-5 TRBV14 TRBD1 CASSQDRRGRRGGQETQYF TGTGCCAGCAGCCAAGATCGCAGGGGGCGCAGGGGTGGACAAGAGACCCAGTACTTC
- TRBJ2-7 TRBV6-6 TRBD1 CASSGEDRGSYEQYF TGTGCCAGCAGTGGAGAGGACAGGGGCTCCTACGAGCAGTACTTC
few TRBJ2-3 TRBV5-6 - CASSWGSTDTQYF TGTGCCAGCAGCTGGGGCAGCACAGATACGCAGTATTTT
- TRBJ2-7 TRBV2 TRBD2 CASSEAEGTSGYEQYF TGTGCCAGCAGTGAAGCGGAGGGGACTAGCGGCTACGAGCAGTACTTC
few TRBJ1-5 TRBV29-1 - CSVGLEPQHF TGCAGCGTTGGCCTAGAGCCCCAGCATTTT
- TRBJ2-7 TRBV7-9 TRBD1 CASSPSTWDRPYEQYF TGTGCCAGCAGCCCCTCTACATGGGACAGGCCCTACGAGCAGTACTTC
once TRBJ2-1 TRBV11-2 TRBD2 CASGGGSDEQFF TGTGCCAGCGGGGGGGGAAGCGATGAGCAGTTCTTC
- TRBJ2-7 TRBV6-5 TRBD2 CASGGGTTTYEQYF TGTGCCAGCGGCGGGGGGACAACCACCTACGAGCAGTACTTC
- TRBJ1-1 TRBV2 - CASSSQGLNTEAFF TGTGCCAGCAGCTCCCAGGGCCTGAACACTGAAGCTTTCTTT
- TRBJ2-7 TRBV6-1 - CASSEPGRYEQYF TGTGCCAGCAGTGAACCGGGTCGCTACGAGCAGTACTTC
- TRBJ2-7 TRBV6-2/TRBV6-3 TRBD2 CASSTPSGGRYEQYF TGTGCCAGCAGTACCCCTAGCGGGGGAAGATACGAGCAGTACTTC
- TRBJ2-7 TRBV5-1 - CASRGDSSSYEQYF TGCGCCAGCAGAGGTGACTCCAGCTCCTACGAGCAGTACTTC
- TRBJ1-2 TRBV4-1 - CASSQIVGAGDGYTF TGCGCCAGCAGCCAAATCGTCGGGGCAGGGGATGGCTACACCTTC
- TRBJ1-4 TRBV30 TRBD1 CAWSRGQGKKLFF TGTGCCTGGAGCAGGGGACAGGGAAAAAAACTGTTTTTT
few TRBJ2-7 TRBV5-4 TRBD2 CASSSTSGGLGQYF TGTGCCAGCAGCTCAACTAGCGGGGGCCTCGGGCAGTACTTC
- TRBJ2-3 TRBV11-2 TRBD2 CASSFGASGENTQYF TGTGCCAGCAGCTTTGGGGCTAGCGGGGAGAATACGCAGTATTTT
few TRBJ2-7 TRBV6-6 - CASTLGGFLGYEQYF TGTGCCAGCACCTTAGGCGGGTTTTTAGGGTACGAGCAGTACTTC
once TRBJ2-1 TRBV7-6 - CASSAEGEQFF TGTGCCAGCAGCGCGGAGGGTGAGCAGTTCTTC